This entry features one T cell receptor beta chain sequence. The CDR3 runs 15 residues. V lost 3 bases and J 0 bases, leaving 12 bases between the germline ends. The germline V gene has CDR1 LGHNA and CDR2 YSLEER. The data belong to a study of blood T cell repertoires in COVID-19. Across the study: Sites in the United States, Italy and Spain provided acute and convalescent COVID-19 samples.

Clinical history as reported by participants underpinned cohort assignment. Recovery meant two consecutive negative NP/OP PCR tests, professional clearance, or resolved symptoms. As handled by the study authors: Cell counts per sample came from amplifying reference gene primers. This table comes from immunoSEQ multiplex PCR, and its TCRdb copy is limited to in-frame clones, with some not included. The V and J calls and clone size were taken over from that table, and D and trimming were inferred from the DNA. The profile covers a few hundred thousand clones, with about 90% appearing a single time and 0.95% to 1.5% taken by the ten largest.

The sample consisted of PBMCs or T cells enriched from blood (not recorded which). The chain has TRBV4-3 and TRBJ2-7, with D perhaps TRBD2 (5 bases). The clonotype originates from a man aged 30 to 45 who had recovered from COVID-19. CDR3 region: CASSHGRGSSYEQYF. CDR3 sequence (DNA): TGCGCCAGCAGCCATGGCCGAGGGAGCTCCTACGAGCAGTACTTC.